One and the same sample provided the 11 T cell receptor beta chains below, sequenced in a study of control samples from healthy donors and cancer patients. Here immunoSEQ multiplex PCR was the method, and the copy in TCRdb shows in-frame clones only, minus some. The sample carries over 200,000 clones, around 80% recorded once. Sequencing used PBMCs. These receptors all come from a woman aged 55-69 years with lung cancer.

This rearrangement joins TRBV19 to TRBJ2-2, with 8 bases lining up with TRBD1. CDR1 is LNHDA, CDR2 SQIVND, per germline (reference sequence). The CDR3 is 14 residues long. V shed 6 bases and J 6 bases; nucleotides not matched to a gene: 6. DNA of the CDR3: TGTGCCAGTAGCAACAGGGGGTATCCCGGGGAGCTGTTTTTT. This gives the protein CASSNRGYPGELFF. Complete variable domain (other parts from reference TRBV19 and TRBJ2-2): DGGITQSPKYLFRKEGQNVTLSCEQNLNHDAMYWYRQDPGQGLRLIYYSQIVNDFQKGDIAEGYSVSREKKESFPLTVTSAQKNPTAFYLCASSNRGYPGELFFGEGSRLTVL.

The V call is TRBV9, the J call TRBJ2-1; D gene uncertain. The CDR3 sequence is 15 residues long. Per germline, CDR1 SGDLS and CDR2 YYNGEE. With 0 bases removed from V and 2 bases from J, the gap between germline ends came to 9 bases. CDR3 sequence: CASSVGGNPYNEQFF. The CDR3 nucleotides read TGTGCCAGCAGCGTAGGGGGAAATCCCTACAATGAGCAGTTCTTC. Drawing the rest from reference TRBV9 and TRBJ2-1, the complete variable domain is DSGVTQTPKHLITATGQRVTLRCSPRSGDLSVYWYQQSLDQGLQFLIQYYNGEERAKGNILERFSAQQFPDLHSELNLSSLELGDSALYFCASSVGGNPYNEQFFGPGTRLTVL.

Comment on this clone: Other nucleotide sequences in the sample specify the same CDR3. The gene calls are TRBV5-1 and TRBJ2-5, with D uncertain. This CDR3 comprises 11 residues. Germline values: CDR1 SGHRS, CDR2 YFSETQ. Trimming took 1 base from V and 4 from J, leaving 2 bases between them. The CDR3 bases are TGCGCCAGCAGCTTGTTAGAGACCCAGTACTTC. The encoded protein is CASSLLETQYF.

A remark on this clone: The identical CDR3 is also encoded by other nucleotide sequences in the sample. The rearrangement joins TRBV27 to TRBJ1-1, with D hard to call. The V end was cut by 6 bases, the J end by 0 bases, with 8 bases between. The CDR3 spans 13 residues. CDR1 MNHEY and CDR2 SMNVEV come from the germline V gene (reference sequence). DNA for the CDR3: TGTGCCAGCAGCTTGCAAATGAACACTGAAGCTTTCTTT. Translation: CASSLQMNTEAFF.

The V call is TRBV2, the J call TRBJ2-7; tentative D call: TRBD2 (6 bases). Trimming pared 6 bases from V and 3 bases from J, leaving 15 bases between. Germline CDR1 and CDR2: SNHLY and FYNNEI. The CDR3 is 14 residues long. The CDR3 bases are TGTGCCAGCAGCCTGGGGACTCTCGTCTACGAGCAGTACTTC. Protein: CASSLGTLVYEQYF.

DNA for the CDR3: TGTGCCAGCAGCTATGCGGAAAACACTGAAGCTTTCTTT. Amino acid sequence: CASSYAENTEAFF. The chain couples TRBV11-2 to TRBJ1-1; no reliable D call. Trimming removed 4 bases from V and 2 bases from J, with 8 bases in between. Germline V gene data show CDR1 as SGHAT and CDR2 as FQNNGV. This CDR3 contains 13 residues.

J is TRBJ2-7 and V is TRBV6-2 or TRBV6-3, with 14 positions matching TRBD2. CDR3 length: 15 amino acids. CDR1 MNHEY and CDR2 SVGEGT come from the germline V gene. Trimming took 6 bases from V and 4 from J; bases not matched to a gene: 5. The CDR3 DNA sequence: TGTGCCAGCAGCACGGGACTAGCGGGAGTGTACGAGCAGTACTTC. Amino acids: CASSTGLAGVYEQYF.

The chain couples TRBV19 to TRBJ2-7, with TRBD1 matching over 10 bases. This CDR3 region has 15 residues. V was clipped by 1 base and J by 0 bases; unmatched bases: 0. CDR1 and CDR2 from the germline V gene are LNHDA and SQIVND (reference sequence). This CDR3 reads CASSIGDRGSYEQYF. CDR3 sequence (DNA): TGTGCCAGTAGTATAGGGGACAGGGGCTCCTACGAGCAGTACTTC.

This CDR3 is CASSLGQGESPLHF. CDR3 bases: TGCGCCAGCAGTCTCGGACAGGGGGAATCACCCCTCCACTTT. V is TRBV5-1 and J is TRBJ1-6, with TRBD1 identical over 10 bases. Germline loops: CDR1 SGHRS, CDR2 YFSETQ. The ends lost 5 bases at V and 10 bases at J; junction bases unmatched: 6. CDR3 size: 14 residues.

V gene TRBV11-2 combines with J gene TRBJ1-5; D unclear. The V end lost 4 bases, the J end lost 1 base, and 5 bases lay between the germline ends. Germline loops: CDR1 SGHAT, CDR2 FQNNGV. This CDR3 contains 13 residues. The CDR3 DNA follows: TGTGCCAGCAGCTGGGAAAGCAATCAGCCCCAGCATTTT. This encodes CASSWESNQPQHF. The full variable domain, in which reference TRBV11-2 and TRBJ1-5 provide the parts outside the CDR3, is EAGVAQSPRYKIIEKRQSVAFWCNPISGHATLYWYQQILGQGPKLLIQFQNNGVVDDSQLPKDRFSAERLKGVDSTLKIQPAKLEDSAVYLCASSWESNQPQHFGDGTRLSIL.

The rearrangement joins TRBV2 to TRBJ2-7, with 9 bases that match TRBD1. Germline CDR1 is SNHLY and CDR2 is FYNNEI. The CDR3 has 15 amino acids. With V trimmed by 9 bases and J by 0 bases, 9 bases remained unmatched. The CDR3 nucleotides are TGTGCCAGGCGAGGCGGGACAGGGAACTCCTACGAGCAGTACTTC. Translating it yields CARRGGTGNSYEQYF.